Listed below are T cell receptor beta chains from one sample, sequenced in a study of cytomegalovirus exposure and HLA in healthy donors. TCRdb's copy holds only in-frame clones and misses some; the assay was immunoSEQ multiplex PCR. The sample carries approximately 150,000 clones, more than 75% recorded once. Sequenced material: PBMCs. These receptors were collected from a woman aged 25-40 years in good health and CMV-seronegative. CDR3s include the opening cysteine and the closing phenylalanine or tryptophan. Each record gives: clone size, J gene, V gene, D gene, CDR3 protein, CDR3 DNA. D genes are given only for firm matches. The size field is filled for only some rows; it gives once, few, many or a size class.

NA,TRBJ1-2,TRBV10-3,TRBD1,CAISEPGQGYGYTF,TGTGCCATCAGTGAACCGGGACAGGGGTATGGCTACACCTTC
NA,TRBJ1-2,TRBV11-2,NA,CASSLGSGNYGYTF,TGTGCCAGCAGCTTAGGATCAGGGAACTATGGCTACACCTTC
NA,TRBJ2-7,TRBV5-4,TRBD1,CASSLGQGSIYEQYF,TGTGCCAGCAGCTTGGGACAGGGCAGCATCTACGAGCAGTACTTC
NA,TRBJ2-3,TRBV20-1,NA,CSASGGDRWYF,TGCAGTGCTAGTGGTGGTGACAGATGGTATTTT
NA,TRBJ2-1,TRBV6-6,NA,CVSSYSKYNEQFF,TGTGTCTCCTCATACAGTAAATACAATGAGCAGTTCTTC
NA,TRBJ1-1,TRBV9,NA,CASSVATEGAFF,TGTGCCAGCAGCGTAGCTACTGAGGGAGCTTTCTTT
NA,TRBJ1-3,TRBV10-3,NA,CAISESSLTSTSSGNTIYF,TGTGCCATCAGTGAGTCATCCCTGACAAGCACAAGCTCTGGAAACACCATATATTTT
NA,TRBJ2-7,TRBV29-1,NA,CSARTPDRSEQYF,TGCAGCGCTAGGACACCCGACCGGAGCGAGCAGTACTTC
NA,TRBJ2-7,TRBV5-1,TRBD1,CASRRTGLDEQYF,TGCGCCAGCAGACGGACAGGGTTGGACGAGCAGTACTTC
NA,TRBJ1-3,TRBV6-1,NA,CASSDPRGFSGNTIYF,TGTGCCAGCAGTGATCCGAGAGGCTTCTCTGGAAACACCATATATTTT
NA,TRBJ2-3,TRBV7-8,NA,CASSLAGVGTQYF,TGTGCCAGCAGCTTAGCCGGGGTGGGTACGCAGTATTTT
NA,TRBJ2-7,TRBV27,TRBD2,CASRLAGGPEQYF,TGTGCCAGCAGATTAGCGGGGGGGCCCGAGCAGTACTTC
NA,TRBJ2-7,TRBV10-3,TRBD1,CAIRNGRAGGTLYEQYF,TGTGCCATCAGAAACGGTCGGGCAGGGGGTACGCTTTACGAGCAGTACTTC
once,TRBJ2-7,TRBV5-1,NA,CASSFTGSKLAYEQYF,TGCGCCAGCAGCTTCACAGGGTCAAAGCTAGCCTACGAGCAGTACTTC
NA,TRBJ2-7,TRBV6-5,NA,CASSYSRDSSYEQYF,TGTGCCAGCAGTTACTCGCGGGACAGCTCCTACGAGCAGTACTTC
once,TRBJ2-7,TRBV9,NA,CASSSTPSSYEQYF,TGTGCCAGCAGCTCAACCCCCAGCTCCTACGAGCAGTACTTC
once,TRBJ1-1,TRBV18,NA,CASSPERWNTEAFF,TGTGCCAGCTCACCGGAGCGGTGGAACACTGAAGCTTTCTTT
NA,TRBJ2-3,TRBV9,NA,CASSVEQGVDTQYF,TGTGCCAGCAGCGTAGAACAGGGAGTAGATACGCAGTATTTT
NA,TRBJ2-7,TRBV6-1,TRBD1,CASPTRGTGNEQYF,TGTGCCAGCCCCACCAGAGGGACAGGGAACGAGCAGTACTTC